This T cell receptor (beta chain) was recovered during a study of T cells after yellow fever vaccination. From the 5' RACE reads, TCRdb called clonotypes with MiXCR, one entry per CDR3 protein. The top ten clones hold 11% to 15% of a sample with 450,000 to 650,000 distinct CDR3 sequences, roughly 13% of them seen once. This CDR3 comprises 14 residues. Germline assignment: CDR1 SGHRS and CDR2 YFSETQ. The V end was cut by 0 bases, the J end by 2 bases, with 7 bases between. This clonotype was obtained from a man between 25 and 39 years old who received the YFV17D yellow fever vaccine. The rearrangement links TRBV5-1 to TRBJ2-3; D not certain. The specimen comprised PBMCs, sampled on the day of the yellow fever booster vaccination. Here the CDR3 DNA reads TGCGCCAGCAGCTTGGACTACCCCACAGATACGCAGTATTTT. This codes for CASSLDYPTDTQYF.